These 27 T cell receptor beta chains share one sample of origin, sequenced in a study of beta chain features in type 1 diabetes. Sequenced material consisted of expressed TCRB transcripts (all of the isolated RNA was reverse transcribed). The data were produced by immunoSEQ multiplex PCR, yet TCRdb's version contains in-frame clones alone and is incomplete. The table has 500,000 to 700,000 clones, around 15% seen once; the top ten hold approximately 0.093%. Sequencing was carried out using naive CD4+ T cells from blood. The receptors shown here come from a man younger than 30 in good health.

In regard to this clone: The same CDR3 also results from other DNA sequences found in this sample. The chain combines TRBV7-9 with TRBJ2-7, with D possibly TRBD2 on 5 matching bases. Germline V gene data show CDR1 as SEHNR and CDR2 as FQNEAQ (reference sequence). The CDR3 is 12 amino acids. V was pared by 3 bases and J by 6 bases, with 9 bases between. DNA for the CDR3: TGTGCCAGCAGCTTGGCCGGAGGCGAGCAGTACTTC. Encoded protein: CASSLAGGEQYF.

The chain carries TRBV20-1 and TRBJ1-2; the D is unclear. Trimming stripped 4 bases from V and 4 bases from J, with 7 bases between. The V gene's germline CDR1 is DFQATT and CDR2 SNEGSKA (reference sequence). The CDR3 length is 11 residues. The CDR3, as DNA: TGCAGTGCTATAATCTTCTATGGCTACACCTTC. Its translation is CSAIIFYGYTF.

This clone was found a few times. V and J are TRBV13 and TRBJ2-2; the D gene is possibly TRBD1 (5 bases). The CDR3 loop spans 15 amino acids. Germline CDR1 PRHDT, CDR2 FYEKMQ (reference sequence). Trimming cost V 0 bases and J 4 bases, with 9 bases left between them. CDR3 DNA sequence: TGTGCCAGCAGCTTAGGAGGGGCTCGCACCGGGGAGCTGTTTTTT. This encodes CASSLGGARTGELFF. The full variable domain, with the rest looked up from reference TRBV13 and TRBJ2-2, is AAGVIQSPRHLIKEKRETATLKCYPIPRHDTVYWYQQGPGQDPQFLISFYEKMQSDKGSIPDRFSAQQFSDYHSELNMSSLELGDSALYFCASSLGGARTGELFFGEGSRLTVL.

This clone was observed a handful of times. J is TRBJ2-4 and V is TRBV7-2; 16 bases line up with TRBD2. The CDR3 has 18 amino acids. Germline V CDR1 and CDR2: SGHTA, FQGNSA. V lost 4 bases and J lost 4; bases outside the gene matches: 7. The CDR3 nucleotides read TGTGCCAGCAGCTCAAGTCCGGGACTAGCGGGAGGGAAAAACATTCAGTACTTC. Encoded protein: CASSSSPGLAGGKNIQYF. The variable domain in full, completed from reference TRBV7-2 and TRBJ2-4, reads GAGVSQSPSNKVTEKGKDVELRCDPISGHTALYWYRQSLGQGLEFLIYFQGNSAPDKSGLPSDRFSAERTGGSVSTLTIQRTQQEDSAVYLCASSSSPGLAGGKNIQYFGAGTRLSVL.

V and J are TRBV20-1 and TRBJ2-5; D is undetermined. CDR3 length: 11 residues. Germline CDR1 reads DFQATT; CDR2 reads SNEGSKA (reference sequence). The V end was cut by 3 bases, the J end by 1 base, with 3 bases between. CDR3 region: CSASIQETQYF. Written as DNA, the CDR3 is TGCAGTGCTAGTATCCAAGAGACCCAGTACTTC.

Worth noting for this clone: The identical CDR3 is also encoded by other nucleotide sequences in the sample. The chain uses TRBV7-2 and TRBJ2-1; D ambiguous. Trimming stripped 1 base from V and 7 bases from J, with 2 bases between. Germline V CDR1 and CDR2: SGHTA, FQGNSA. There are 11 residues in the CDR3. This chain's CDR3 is CASSLVNEQFF. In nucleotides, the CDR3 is TGTGCCAGCAGCTTAGTGAATGAGCAGTTCTTC.

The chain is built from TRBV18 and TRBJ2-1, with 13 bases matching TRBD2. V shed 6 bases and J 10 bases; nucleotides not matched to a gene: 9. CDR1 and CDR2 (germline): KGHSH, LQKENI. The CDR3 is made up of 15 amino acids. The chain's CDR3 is CASSLRTSGSREQFF. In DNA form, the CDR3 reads TGTGCCAGCTCCCTCCGGACTAGCGGGAGTAGGGAGCAGTTCTTC.

Written as DNA, the CDR3 is TGTGCCACCAGCAGAGCAGGGAAGAACACCGGGGAGCTGTTTTTT. Translated: CATSRAGKNTGELFF. The gene calls are TRBV15 and TRBJ2-2; D might be TRBD1 (5 bases). Trimming left V 1 base short and J 1 base short, with 7 bases between. CDR1 is LNHNV, CDR2 YYDKDF, per germline (reference sequence). The length of the CDR3 is 15 residues.

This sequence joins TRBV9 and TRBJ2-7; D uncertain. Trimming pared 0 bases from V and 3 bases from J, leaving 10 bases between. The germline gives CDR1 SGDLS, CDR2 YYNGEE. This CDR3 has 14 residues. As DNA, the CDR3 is TGTGCCAGCAGCGTAGAAGGGTCGGGCTACGAGCAGTACTTC. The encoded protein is CASSVEGSGYEQYF.

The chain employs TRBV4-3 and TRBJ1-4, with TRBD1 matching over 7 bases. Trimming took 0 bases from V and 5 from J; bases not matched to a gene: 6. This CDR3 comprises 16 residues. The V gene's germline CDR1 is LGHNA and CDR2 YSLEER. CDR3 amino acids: CASSQDGAGGNEKLFF. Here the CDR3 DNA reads TGCGCCAGCAGCCAAGATGGGGCAGGGGGAAATGAAAAACTGTTTTTT.

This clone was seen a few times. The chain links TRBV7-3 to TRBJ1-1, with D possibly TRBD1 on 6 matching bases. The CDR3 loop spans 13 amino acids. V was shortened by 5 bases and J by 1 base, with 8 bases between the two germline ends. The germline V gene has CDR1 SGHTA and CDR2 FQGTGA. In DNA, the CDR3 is TGTGCCAGCAGCCCGACAGGGAACACTGAAGCTTTCTTT. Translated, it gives CASSPTGNTEAFF.

The CDR3 reads CASSPVRGPDTEAFF. Here the CDR3 DNA reads TGCGCCAGCAGCCCCGTGAGGGGTCCGGACACTGAAGCTTTCTTT. The chain joins TRBV5-1 to TRBJ1-1; weak D call: TRBD1 (5 bases). There are 15 residues in the CDR3. Per germline, CDR1 SGHRS and CDR2 YFSETQ. Trimming removed 4 bases at V and 3 bases at J, with 16 bases between.

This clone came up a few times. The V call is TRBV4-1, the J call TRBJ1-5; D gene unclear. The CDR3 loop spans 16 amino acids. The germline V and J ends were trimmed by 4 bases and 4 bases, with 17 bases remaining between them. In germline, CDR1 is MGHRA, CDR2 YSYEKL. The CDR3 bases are TGCGCCAGCAGCCCCGTGTTTGGTCGGGCAAATCAGCCCCAGCATTTT. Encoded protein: CASSPVFGRANQPQHF.

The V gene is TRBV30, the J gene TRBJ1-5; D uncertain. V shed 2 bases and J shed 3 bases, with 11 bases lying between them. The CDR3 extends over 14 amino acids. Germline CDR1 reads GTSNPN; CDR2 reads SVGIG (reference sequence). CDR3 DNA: TGTGCCTGGAGTCTTGACCGACTCAATCAGCCCCAGCATTTT. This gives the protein CAWSLDRLNQPQHF.

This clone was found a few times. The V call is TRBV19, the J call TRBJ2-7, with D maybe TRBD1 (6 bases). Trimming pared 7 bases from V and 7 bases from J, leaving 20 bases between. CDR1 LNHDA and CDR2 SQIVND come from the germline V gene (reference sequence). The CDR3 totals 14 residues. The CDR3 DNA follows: TGTGCCAGTAACCCGGCAGGGGTGATTGGAGAGCAGTACTTC. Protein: CASNPAGVIGEQYF.

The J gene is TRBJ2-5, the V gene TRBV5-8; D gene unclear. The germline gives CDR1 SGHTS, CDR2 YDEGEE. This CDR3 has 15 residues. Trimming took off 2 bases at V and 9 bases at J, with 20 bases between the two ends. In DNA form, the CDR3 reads TGTGCCAGCAGCTTAATCAGGACGGAGTATTGGGCCCAGTACTTC. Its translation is CASSLIRTEYWAQYF.

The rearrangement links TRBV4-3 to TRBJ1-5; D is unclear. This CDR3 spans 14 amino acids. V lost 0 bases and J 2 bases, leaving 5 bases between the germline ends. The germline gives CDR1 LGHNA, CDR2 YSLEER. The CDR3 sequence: CASSQEVGNQPQHF. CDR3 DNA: TGCGCCAGCAGCCAAGAAGTGGGCAATCAGCCCCAGCATTTT.

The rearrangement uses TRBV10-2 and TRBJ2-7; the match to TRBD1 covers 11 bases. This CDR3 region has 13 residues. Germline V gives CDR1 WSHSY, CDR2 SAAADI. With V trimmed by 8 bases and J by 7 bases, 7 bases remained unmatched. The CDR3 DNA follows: TGCGCCAGCGGAGGACAGGGGGCCTGGGAGCAGTACTTC. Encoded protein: CASGGQGAWEQYF.

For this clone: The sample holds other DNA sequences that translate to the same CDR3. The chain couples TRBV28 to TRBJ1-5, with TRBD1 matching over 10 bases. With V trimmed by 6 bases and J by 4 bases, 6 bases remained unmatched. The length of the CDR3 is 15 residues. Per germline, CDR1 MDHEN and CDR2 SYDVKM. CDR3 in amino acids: CASRSPGQGNQPQHF. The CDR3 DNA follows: TGTGCCAGCAGGTCCCCGGGACAGGGGAATCAGCCCCAGCATTTT.

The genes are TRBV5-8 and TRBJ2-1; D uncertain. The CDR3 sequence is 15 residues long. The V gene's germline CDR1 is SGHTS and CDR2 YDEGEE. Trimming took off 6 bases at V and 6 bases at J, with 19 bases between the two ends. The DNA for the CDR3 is TGTGCCAGCACTCCCTGGCGCTCCCTCGGCAATGAGCAGTTCTTC. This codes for CASTPWRSLGNEQFF.

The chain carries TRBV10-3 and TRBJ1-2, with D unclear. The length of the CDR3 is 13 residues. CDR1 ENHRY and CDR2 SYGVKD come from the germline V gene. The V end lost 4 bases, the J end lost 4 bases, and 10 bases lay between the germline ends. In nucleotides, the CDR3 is TGTGCCATCAGTGTGGTCGAGTCCTATGGCTACACCTTC. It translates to CAISVVESYGYTF.

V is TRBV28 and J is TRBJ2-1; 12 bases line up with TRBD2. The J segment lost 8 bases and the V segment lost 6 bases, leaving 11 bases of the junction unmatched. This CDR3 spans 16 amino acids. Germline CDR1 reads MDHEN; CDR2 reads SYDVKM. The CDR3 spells CASRPGLAGRWDEQFF. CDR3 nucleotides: TGTGCCAGCAGACCCGGACTAGCGGGAAGGTGGGATGAGCAGTTCTTC.

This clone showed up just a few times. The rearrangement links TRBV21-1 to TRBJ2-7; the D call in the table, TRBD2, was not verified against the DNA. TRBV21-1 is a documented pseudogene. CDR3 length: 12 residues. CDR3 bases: TGTGCCAGGGAGGGATCCGCCTACGAGCAGTACTTC. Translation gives CAREGSAYEQYF.

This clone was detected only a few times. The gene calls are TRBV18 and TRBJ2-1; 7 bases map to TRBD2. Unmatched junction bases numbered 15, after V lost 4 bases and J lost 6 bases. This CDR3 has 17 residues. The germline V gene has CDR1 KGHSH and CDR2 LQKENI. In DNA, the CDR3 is TGTGCCAGCTCACTACGTCGGGGGGATACTTGGCCCAATGAGCAGTTCTTC. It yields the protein CASSLRRGDTWPNEQFF.

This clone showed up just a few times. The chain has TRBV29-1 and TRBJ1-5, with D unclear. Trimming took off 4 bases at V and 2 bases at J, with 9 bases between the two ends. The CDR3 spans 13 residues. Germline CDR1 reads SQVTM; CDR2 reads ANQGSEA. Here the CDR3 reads CSVGQAGNQPQHF. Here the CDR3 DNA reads TGCAGCGTTGGGCAGGCGGGCAATCAGCCCCAGCATTTT.

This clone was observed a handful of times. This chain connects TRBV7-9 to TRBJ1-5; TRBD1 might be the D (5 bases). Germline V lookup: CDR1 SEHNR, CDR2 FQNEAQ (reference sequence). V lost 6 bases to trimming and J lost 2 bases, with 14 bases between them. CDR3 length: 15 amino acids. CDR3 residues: CASREGRVGNQPQHF. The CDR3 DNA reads TGTGCCAGCAGAGAGGGGAGGGTGGGCAATCAGCCCCAGCATTTT.

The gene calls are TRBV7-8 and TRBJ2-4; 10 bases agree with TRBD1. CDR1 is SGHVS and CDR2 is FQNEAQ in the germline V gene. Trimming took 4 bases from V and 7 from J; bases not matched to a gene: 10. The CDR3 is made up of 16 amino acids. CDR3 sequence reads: CASSSLGTGVRNIQYF. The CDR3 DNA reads TGTGCCAGCAGCTCTTTAGGGACAGGGGTCCGGAACATTCAGTACTTC.